The rows below give T cell receptor beta chains drawn from one sample of a study of cytomegalovirus exposure and HLA in healthy donors. TCRdb's table, derived via immunoSEQ multiplex PCR, lists solely in-frame clones and lacks some. The sample shows more than 85,000 clones, nearly 80% of them seen only once. The sequenced material came from PBMCs. Receptor source: a young man in good health and CMV-seronegative. CDR3s include the opening cysteine and the closing phenylalanine or tryptophan. A D gene is named only where the DNA matches it firmly. The size field is filled for only some rows; it gives once, few, many or a size class.

TRBJ1-6,-,TRBV28,TRBD1,CASSRGQLSSYNSPLHF,TGTGCCAGCAGCCGGGGACAGCTGAGCTCCTATAATTCACCCCTCCACTTT
TRBJ2-3,-,TRBV25-1,TRBD2,CASSGRLATVDTQYF,TGTGCCAGCAGTGGTCGACTAGCGACTGTAGATACGCAGTATTTT
TRBJ1-5,once,TRBV7-8,-,CASSDRTDYSNQPQHF,TGTGCCAGCAGCGACCGGACAGATTATAGCAATCAGCCCCAGCATTTT
TRBJ2-4,-,TRBV19,TRBD2,CASRGLAGDDENIQYF,TGTGCCAGTAGGGGCTTAGCGGGAGATGATGAAAACATTCAGTACTTC
TRBJ2-4,-,TRBV9,TRBD2,CASSVGPGRGDIQYF,TGTGCCAGCAGCGTAGGCCCAGGGAGGGGAGACATTCAGTACTTC
TRBJ2-5,-,TRBV13,TRBD2,CASSLSGRGETQYF,TGTGCCAGCAGCTTAAGCGGGAGAGGAGAGACCCAGTACTTC
TRBJ1-2,-,TRBV12-1,-,CASSSKQGPSNYGYTF,TGTGCCAGCAGCTCTAAACAGGGGCCCTCAAACTATGGCTACACCTTC
TRBJ2-2,-,TRBV5-1,-,CASSLGTYDTGELFF,TGCGCCAGCAGCCTCGGGACTTACGACACCGGGGAGCTGTTTTTT
TRBJ2-7,-,TRBV4-1,-,CASSQVNLITVEEQYF,TGCGCCAGCAGCCAAGTCAATTTGATAACAGTCGAGGAGCAGTACTTC
TRBJ2-1,-,TRBV13,TRBD2,CASSSSGRARNEQFF,TGTGCCAGCAGCTCGAGCGGGAGGGCCAGGAATGAGCAGTTCTTC
TRBJ1-4,-,TRBV7-9,-,CASSLGPGTNEKLFF,TGTGCCAGCAGCTTAGGTCCAGGGACTAATGAAAAACTGTTTTTT
TRBJ1-4,-,TRBV23-1,-,CASSQFLSDEKLFF,TGCGCCAGCAGTCAATTTTTGTCCGATGAAAAACTGTTTTTT
TRBJ1-3,-,TRBV10-1,TRBD1,CASSRDRGDTIYF,TGCGCCAGCAGTCGGGACAGGGGAGACACCATATATTTT
TRBJ1-5,-,TRBV4-1,-,CASSVVGGRDQPQHF,TGCGCCAGCAGCGTCGTGGGAGGGAGAGATCAGCCCCAGCATTTT
TRBJ2-1,-,TRBV9,-,CASTSGSYNEQFF,TGTGCCAGCACCTCAGGTTCCTACAATGAGCAGTTCTTC
TRBJ2-1,-,TRBV7-6,TRBD1,CASSLGTGGKNNEQFF,TGTGCCAGCAGCTTAGGGACAGGGGGCAAAAACAATGAGCAGTTCTTC
TRBJ2-5,-,TRBV19,-,CASKGPEDQACQETQYF,TGTGCCAGTAAAGGGCCGGAGGATCAAGCGTGTCAAGAGACCCAGTACTTC
TRBJ1-5,-,TRBV19,TRBD1,CATGQGDQPQHF,TGTGCCACGGGACAGGGGGATCAGCCCCAGCATTTT
TRBJ1-1,-,TRBV6-4,-,CASSRTYMNTEAFF,TGTGCCAGCAGCCGGACTTACATGAACACTGAAGCTTTCTTT
TRBJ1-4,-,TRBV7-8,-,CASSSWTASKEKLFF,TGTGCCAGCAGCTCTTGGACAGCAAGCAAAGAAAAACTGTTTTTT
TRBJ2-7,-,TRBV29-1,-,CSVAYGRGEEQYF,TGCAGCGTTGCATACGGCCGCGGCGAGGAGCAGTACTTC
TRBJ1-2,once,TRBV18,-,CASSPPSVIPNYGYTF,TGTGCCAGCTCACCACCATCAGTAATCCCTAACTATGGCTACACCTTC
TRBJ1-2,-,TRBV27,-,CASSPRGWGYTF,TGTGCCAGCAGTCCCAGGGGCTGGGGCTACACCTTC
TRBJ2-6,-,TRBV28,TRBD1,CASRGQGSGANVLTF,TGTGCCAGCAGGGGACAGGGCTCTGGGGCCAACGTCCTGACTTTC
TRBJ1-1,-,TRBV7-2,TRBD1,CASSSGQGANSNTEAFF,TGTGCCAGCAGCTCAGGACAGGGGGCGAACTCAAACACTGAAGCTTTCTTT
TRBJ2-7,-,TRBV7-8,-,CASSVRDIWYEQYF,TGTGCCAGCAGCGTTCGGGACATCTGGTACGAGCAGTACTTC
TRBJ2-7,-,TRBV21-1,-,CASSKPGTGNPYEQYF,TGTGCCAGCAGCAAACCCGGGACAGGGAATCCCTACGAGCAGTACTTC
TRBJ1-5,-,TRBV5-1,-,CASSPGGSNQPQHF,TGCGCCAGCAGCCCCGGGGGTAGCAATCAGCCCCAGCATTTT
TRBJ2-7,-,TRBV9,-,CASSAGYEQYF,TGTGCCAGCAGTGCAGGGTACGAGCAGTACTTC
TRBJ2-1,-,TRBV5-1,-,CASSSVSRQGYNEQFF,TGCGCCAGCAGCTCGGTGTCTAGGCAGGGATACAATGAGCAGTTCTTC
TRBJ2-5,-,TRBV4-3,-,CASSQSLALIGETQYF,TGCGCCAGCAGCCAATCCCTAGCTCTCATCGGGGAGACCCAGTACTTC